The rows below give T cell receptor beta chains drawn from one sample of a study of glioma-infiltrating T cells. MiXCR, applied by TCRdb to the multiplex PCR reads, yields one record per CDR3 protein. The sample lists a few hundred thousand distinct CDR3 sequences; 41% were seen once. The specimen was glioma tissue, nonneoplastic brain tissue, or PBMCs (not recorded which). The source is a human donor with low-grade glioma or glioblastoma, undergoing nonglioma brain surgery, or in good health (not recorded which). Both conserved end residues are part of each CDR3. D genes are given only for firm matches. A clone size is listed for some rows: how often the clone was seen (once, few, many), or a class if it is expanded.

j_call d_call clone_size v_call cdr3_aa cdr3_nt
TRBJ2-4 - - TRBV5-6 CASSPGPKGAKNIQYF TGTGCCAGCAGCCCGGGACCTAAGGGAGCCAAAAACATTCAGTACTTC
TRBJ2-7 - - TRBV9 CASSARGGTPAYKQYF TGTGCCAGCAGCGCGAGGGGGGGGACACCAGCCTACAAGCAGTACTTC
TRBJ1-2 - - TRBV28 CASTPGEVGYTF TGTGCCAGCACTCCGGGGGAGGTTGGCTACACCTTC
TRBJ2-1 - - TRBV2 CASSVGPLTYNEQFF TGTGCCAGCAGTGTTGGGCCTCTGACCTACAATGAGCAGTTCTTC
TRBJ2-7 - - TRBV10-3 CATKQGYEQYF TGTGCCACGAAACAGGGCTACGAGCAGTACTTC
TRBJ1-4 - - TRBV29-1 CSVEIPPEKLFF TGCAGCGTTGAAATCCCTCCTGAAAAACTGTTTTTT
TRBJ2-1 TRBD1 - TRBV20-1 CSAEGGGPSYNEQFF TGCAGTGCCGAAGGGGGCGGCCCCTCCTACAATGAGCAGTTCTTC
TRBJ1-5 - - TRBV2 CASKTGQQPQHF TGTGCCAGCAAAACAGGTCAACAGCCCCAGCATTTT
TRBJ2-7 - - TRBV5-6 CASSNRRHPAYEQYF TGTGCCAGCAGTAACCGACGTCACCCTGCCTACGAGCAGTACTTC
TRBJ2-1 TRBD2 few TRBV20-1 CSDQGLAGFYNEQFF TGCAGTGACCAGGGACTAGCGGGATTCTACAATGAGCAGTTCTTC
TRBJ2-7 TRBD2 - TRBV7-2 CASSLGWAGGSEQYF TGTGCCAGCAGCTTAGGATGGGCGGGGGGGTCCGAGCAGTACTTC
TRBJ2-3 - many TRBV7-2 CASSLALLSHAQYF TGTGCCAGCAGCTTAGCCCTCCTTAGCCATGCGCAGTATTTT
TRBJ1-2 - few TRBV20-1 CSAPPTLGYGYTF TGCAGTGCCCCCCCGACTCTTGGCTATGGCTACACCTTC
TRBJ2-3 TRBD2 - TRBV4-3 CASKGREGRADTQYF TGCGCCAGCAAAGGGCGGGAGGGCCGCGCAGATACGCAGTATTTT
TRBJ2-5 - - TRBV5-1 CASSLGTDISETQYF TGCGCCAGCAGCTTGGGGACAGATATTTCGGAGACCCAGTACTTC
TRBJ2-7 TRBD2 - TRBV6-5 CASSYGLAGIDEQYF TGCGCCAGCAGCTACGGACTAGCGGGAATCGACGAGCAGTACTTC
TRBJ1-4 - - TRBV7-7 CASSPVGTNEKLFF TGTGCTAGCAGCCCGGTGGGAACTAATGAAAAACTGTTTTTT
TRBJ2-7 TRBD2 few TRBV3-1 CASSQDPSGRGTYEQYF TGTGCCAGCAGCCAAGATCCTAGCGGGAGGGGAACCTACGAGCAGTACTTC
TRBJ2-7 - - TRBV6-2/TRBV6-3 CASSSVTGISPSGSSYEQYF TGTGCCAGCAGTTCCGTGACAGGCATTTCCCCTAGTGGGAGCTCCTACGAGCAGTACTTC
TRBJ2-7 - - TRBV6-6 CVSSYGAGSYEQYF TGTGTCAGCAGTTACGGGGCAGGCTCCTACGAGCAGTACTTC
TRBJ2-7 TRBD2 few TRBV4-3 CASSRGLAAREQYF TGCGCCAGCAGCCGGGGACTAGCGGCAAGGGAGCAGTACTTC
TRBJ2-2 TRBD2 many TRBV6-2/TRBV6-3 CASSYSTSGRSTGELFF TGTGCCAGCAGTTACTCGACTAGCGGGAGGTCCACCGGGGAGCTGTTTTTT
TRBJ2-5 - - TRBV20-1 CSVRDQATWTQYF TGCAGTGTTAGAGATCAAGCCACTTGGACCCAGTACTTC
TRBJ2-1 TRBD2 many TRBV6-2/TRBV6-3 CASSYSNSGRSYNEQFF TGTGCCAGCAGTTACTCCAATAGCGGGAGATCCTACAATGAGCAGTTCTTC
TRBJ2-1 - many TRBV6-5 CASSPLLPSLNNEQFF TGTGCCAGCAGCCCCCTACTCCCCTCGTTAAACAATGAGCAGTTCTTC
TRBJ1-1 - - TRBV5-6 CASSLVAGSTEAFF TGTGCCAGCAGCTTGGTTGCGGGGAGCACTGAAGCTTTCTTT
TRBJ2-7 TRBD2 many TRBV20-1 CSARGRGMGYEQYF TGCAGTGCTAGGGGGCGGGGGATGGGCTACGAGCAGTACTTC
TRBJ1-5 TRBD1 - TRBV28 CASSYPQGERSGNQPQHF TGTGCCAGCAGTTATCCACAGGGGGAGAGATCAGGCAATCAGCCCCAGCATTTT
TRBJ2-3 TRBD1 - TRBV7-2 CASSLQGAGADTQYF TGTGCCAGCAGCTTACAGGGGGCTGGTGCAGATACGCAGTATTTT
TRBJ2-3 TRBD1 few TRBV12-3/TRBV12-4 CASSLSDRATF TGTGCCAGCAGTTTATCCGACAGGGCAACTTTT
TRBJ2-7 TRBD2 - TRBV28 CASQEQGLASSYEKYF TGTGCCAGCCAGGAGCAGGGACTAGCTAGCTCCTACGAGAAGTACTTC
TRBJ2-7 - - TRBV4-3 CASSQVRTYEQYF TGCGCCAGCAGCCAGGTTAGGACCTACGAGCAGTACTTC
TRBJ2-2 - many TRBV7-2 CASSFGPTGELFF TGTGCCAGCAGCTTTGGACCCACCGGGGAGCTGTTTTTT
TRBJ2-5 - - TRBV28 CASSPTLGIKTQYF TGTGCCAGCAGTCCCACCCTAGGGATTAAGACCCAGTACTTC
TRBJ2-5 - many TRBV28 CASSFPNQETQYF TGTGCCAGCAGTTTCCCCAACCAAGAGACCCAGTACTTC
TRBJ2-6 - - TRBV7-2 CASSSTREGANVLTF TGTGCCAGCAGCTCGACACGGGAGGGGGCCAACGTCCTGACTTTC
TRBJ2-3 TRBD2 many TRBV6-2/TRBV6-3 CASRTAGATIPDTQYF TGTGCCAGCAGAACAGCGGGGGCCACGATCCCAGATACGCAGTATTTT
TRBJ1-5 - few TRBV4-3 CASSQVRWEPQHF TGCGCCAGCAGCCAAGTCCGGTGGGAGCCCCAGCATTTT
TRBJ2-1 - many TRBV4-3 CASSQGGGSGEQFF TGCGCCAGCAGCCAAGGGGGAGGTTCGGGAGAGCAGTTCTTC
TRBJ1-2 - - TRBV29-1 CSARGVYGYTF TGCAGCGCCCGGGGAGTCTATGGCTACACCTTC
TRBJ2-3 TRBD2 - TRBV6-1 CASSPFKREVVRDMQYF TGTGCCAGCAGTCCCTTCAAACGGGAGGTAGTCAGAGATATGCAGTATTTT
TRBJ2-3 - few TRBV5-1 CASSLEGRIDLLSTDTQYF TGCGCCAGCAGCTTGGAGGGCAGGATCGATCTCCTTAGCACAGATACGCAGTATTTT
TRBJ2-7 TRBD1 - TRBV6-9 CASSYADRMEKYF TGTGCCAGCAGTTACGCGGACAGGATGGAAAAGTACTTC
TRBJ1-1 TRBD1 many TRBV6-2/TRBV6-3 CASSPQGRSTEAFF TGTGCCAGCAGTCCACAGGGGAGGAGCACTGAAGCTTTCTTT
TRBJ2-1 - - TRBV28 CASSASLDNEQFF TGCGCCAGCAGCGCAAGTTTAGACAATGAGCAGTTCTTC
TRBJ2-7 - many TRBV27 CASSFYQTGEQYF TGTGCCAGCAGTTTTTATCAGACGGGAGAGCAGTACTTC
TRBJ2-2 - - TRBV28 CASARAVEAGELFF TGTGCCAGCGCTCGGGCGGTAGAGGCCGGGGAGCTGTTTTTT
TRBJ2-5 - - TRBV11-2 CASSLDAMTQYF TGTGCCAGCAGCTTAGATGCGATGACCCAGTACTTC
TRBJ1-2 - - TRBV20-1 CSARRDTTNYGYTF TGCAGTGCTAGAAGGGATACCACGAACTATGGCTACACCTTC
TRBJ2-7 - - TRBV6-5 CASSHRNNEQYF TGTGCCAGCAGTCACAGGAACAATGAGCAGTACTTC
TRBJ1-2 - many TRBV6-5 CASSYGRVNYGYTF TGTGCCAGCAGTTACGGAAGGGTAAACTATGGCTACACCTTC